This is a list of T cell receptor beta chains from one sample in a study of cytomegalovirus exposure and HLA in healthy donors. The method was immunoSEQ multiplex PCR; TCRdb's version includes in-frame clones alone and lacks a portion of them. In the table there are over 150,000 clones, roughly 83% of which are singletons. Material for sequencing was PBMCs. These receptors all come from a boy aged 2 to 10 in good health and CMV-seronegative. Each CDR3 is given with its conserved first and last residue. Each record gives: V gene, J gene, D gene, clone size, CDR3 protein, CDR3 DNA. The D gene is left open where the match is weak. Only some rows state a clone size, as once, few, many or a class for expanded clones.

V gene: TRBV2; J gene: TRBJ1-1; D gene: .; clone size: .; CDR3 protein: CASSLWRVLQGRRTEAFF; CDR3 DNA: TGTGCCAGCAGTCTATGGCGGGTCCTACAGGGTCGGAGAACTGAAGCTTTCTTT
V gene: TRBV2; J gene: TRBJ2-2; D gene: TRBD2; clone size: .; CDR3 protein: CASSPILAGTGELFF; CDR3 DNA: TGTGCCAGCAGTCCCATACTAGCGGGGACCGGGGAGCTGTTTTTT
V gene: TRBV10-3; J gene: TRBJ2-1; D gene: TRBD2; clone size: .; CDR3 protein: CAIGSGGSYNEQFF; CDR3 DNA: TGTGCCATCGGGAGCGGGGGCTCCTACAATGAGCAGTTCTTC
V gene: TRBV6-5; J gene: TRBJ1-1; D gene: .; clone size: .; CDR3 protein: CASRKQGWNTEAFF; CDR3 DNA: TGTGCCAGTCGCAAACAGGGATGGAACACTGAAGCTTTCTTT
V gene: TRBV27; J gene: TRBJ2-1; D gene: TRBD2; clone size: .; CDR3 protein: CASSISAGGEGNEQFF; CDR3 DNA: TGTGCCAGCAGTATCTCAGCGGGGGGTGAGGGCAATGAGCAGTTCTTC
V gene: TRBV5-1; J gene: TRBJ2-7; D gene: TRBD2; clone size: .; CDR3 protein: CASSLETSGISYEQYF; CDR3 DNA: TGCGCCAGCAGCTTGGAGACTAGCGGGATTTCATACGAGCAGTACTTC
V gene: TRBV11-1; J gene: TRBJ2-1; D gene: .; clone size: few; CDR3 protein: CASSLGGLNEQFF; CDR3 DNA: TGTGCCAGCAGCTTAGGAGGCTTGAATGAGCAGTTCTTC
V gene: TRBV11-2; J gene: TRBJ1-3; D gene: .; clone size: once; CDR3 protein: CASSNPRGRLPEQGNTIYF; CDR3 DNA: TGTGCCAGCAGCAACCCCCGGGGTCGGTTACCGGAGCAGGGAAACACCATATATTTT
V gene: TRBV27; J gene: TRBJ2-1; D gene: TRBD1; clone size: once; CDR3 protein: CASTKTRWAGTGSYNEQFF; CDR3 DNA: TGTGCCAGCACAAAAACCCGGTGGGCAGGGACAGGCTCCTACAATGAGCAGTTCTTC
V gene: TRBV5-6; J gene: TRBJ1-2; D gene: .; clone size: .; CDR3 protein: CASSLNRELTNYGYTF; CDR3 DNA: TGTGCCAGCAGCTTGAACAGGGAACTTACTAACTATGGCTACACCTTC
V gene: TRBV30; J gene: TRBJ1-6; D gene: TRBD1; clone size: few; CDR3 protein: CAWSAGQGSSPLHF; CDR3 DNA: TGTGCCTGGAGTGCCGGACAGGGGTCCTCACCCCTCCACTTT
V gene: TRBV5-6; J gene: TRBJ2-5; D gene: .; clone size: .; CDR3 protein: CASSRSDATQETQYF; CDR3 DNA: TGTGCCAGCAGCCGTAGCGACGCGACCCAAGAGACCCAGTACTTC
V gene: TRBV30; J gene: TRBJ2-3; D gene: TRBD2; clone size: .; CDR3 protein: CAWRGGLAGGYAQYF; CDR3 DNA: TGTGCCTGGAGGGGGGGACTAGCGGGAGGATACGCGCAGTATTTT
V gene: TRBV5-6; J gene: TRBJ2-7; D gene: TRBD1; clone size: .; CDR3 protein: CASSLAGAQGAIDEQYF; CDR3 DNA: TGTGCCAGCAGCTTGGCAGGGGCCCAGGGGGCTATTGACGAGCAGTACTTC
V gene: TRBV7-9; J gene: TRBJ2-2; D gene: .; clone size: once; CDR3 protein: CASSPRDTGELFF; CDR3 DNA: TGTGCCAGCAGCCCGCGGGACACCGGGGAGCTGTTTTTT
V gene: TRBV30; J gene: TRBJ1-1; D gene: .; clone size: .; CDR3 protein: CAWDRNTEAFF; CDR3 DNA: TGTGCCTGGGACAGAAACACTGAAGCTTTCTTT
V gene: TRBV18; J gene: TRBJ1-4; D gene: .; clone size: once; CDR3 protein: CASLSRGGGNEKLFF; CDR3 DNA: TGTGCCAGCCTTTCGAGGGGAGGAGGTAATGAAAAACTGTTTTTT
V gene: TRBV2; J gene: TRBJ1-2; D gene: TRBD1; clone size: .; CDR3 protein: CASRGGSGGYGYTF; CDR3 DNA: TGTGCCAGCAGAGGGGGCTCAGGGGGCTATGGCTACACCTTC
V gene: TRBV30; J gene: TRBJ1-6; D gene: .; clone size: once; CDR3 protein: CAWTAVVGDNSPLHF; CDR3 DNA: TGTGCCTGGACCGCTGTAGTAGGGGATAATTCACCCCTCCACTTT
V gene: TRBV11-2; J gene: TRBJ2-2; D gene: TRBD2; clone size: .; CDR3 protein: CASSLTSGRGYTGELFF; CDR3 DNA: TGTGCCAGCAGCTTAACTAGCGGGAGGGGTTACACCGGGGAGCTGTTTTTT
V gene: TRBV14; J gene: TRBJ2-5; D gene: .; clone size: .; CDR3 protein: CASSQVLGRGEGETQYF; CDR3 DNA: TGTGCCAGCAGCCAAGTTCTTGGCAGGGGCGAAGGAGAGACCCAGTACTTC
V gene: TRBV4-3; J gene: TRBJ2-3; D gene: .; clone size: .; CDR3 protein: CASSQGDLYTQYF; CDR3 DNA: TGCGCCAGCAGCCAAGGGGACTTGTATACGCAGTATTTT
V gene: TRBV4-3; J gene: TRBJ1-2; D gene: .; clone size: few; CDR3 protein: CASSQDHTNYGYTF; CDR3 DNA: TGCGCCAGCAGCCAAGATCACACGAACTATGGCTACACCTTC
V gene: TRBV29-1; J gene: TRBJ1-2; D gene: .; clone size: once; CDR3 protein: CSVGAGRVGYTF; CDR3 DNA: TGCAGCGTTGGTGCGGGTAGGGTCGGCTACACCTTC
V gene: TRBV9; J gene: TRBJ2-1; D gene: .; clone size: .; CDR3 protein: CASSVGVDEQFF; CDR3 DNA: TGTGCCAGCAGCGTAGGTGTCGATGAGCAGTTCTTC
V gene: TRBV5-8; J gene: TRBJ1-6; D gene: .; clone size: .; CDR3 protein: CASSPGVDGYNSPLHF; CDR3 DNA: TGTGCCAGCAGCCCAGGGGTGGACGGCTATAATTCACCCCTCCACTTT
V gene: TRBV19; J gene: TRBJ2-5; D gene: TRBD2; clone size: .; CDR3 protein: CASSILAGGPETQYF; CDR3 DNA: TGTGCCAGTAGTATCCTAGCGGGAGGCCCGGAGACCCAGTACTTC
V gene: TRBV7-8; J gene: TRBJ2-7; D gene: TRBD2; clone size: .; CDR3 protein: CASSSGLGNEQYF; CDR3 DNA: TGTGCCAGCAGCTCGGGACTAGGAAACGAGCAGTACTTC
V gene: TRBV6-6; J gene: TRBJ1-1; D gene: .; clone size: once; CDR3 protein: CASSYEQGTEAFF; CDR3 DNA: TGTGCCAGCAGTTATGAACAGGGAACTGAAGCTTTCTTT
V gene: TRBV4-3; J gene: TRBJ2-7; D gene: .; clone size: .; CDR3 protein: CASSQSSAVSYEQYF; CDR3 DNA: TGCGCCAGCAGCCAAAGCTCGGCGGTCTCCTACGAGCAGTACTTC
V gene: TRBV7-8; J gene: TRBJ1-2; D gene: .; clone size: .; CDR3 protein: CASSRGAGADGYTF; CDR3 DNA: TGTGCCAGCAGCCGCGGTGCAGGGGCGGACGGCTACACCTTC